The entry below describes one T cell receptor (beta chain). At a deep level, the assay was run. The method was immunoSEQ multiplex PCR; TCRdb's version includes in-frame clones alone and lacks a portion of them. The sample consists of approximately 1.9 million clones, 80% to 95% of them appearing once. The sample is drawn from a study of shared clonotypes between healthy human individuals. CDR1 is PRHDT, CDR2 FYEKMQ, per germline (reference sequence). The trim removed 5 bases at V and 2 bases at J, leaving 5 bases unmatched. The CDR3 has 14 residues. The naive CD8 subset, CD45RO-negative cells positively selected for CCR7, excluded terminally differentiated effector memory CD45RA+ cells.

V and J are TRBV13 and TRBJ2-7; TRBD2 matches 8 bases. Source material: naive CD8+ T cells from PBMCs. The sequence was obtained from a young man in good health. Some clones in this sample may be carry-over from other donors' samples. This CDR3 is CASSPGGVTYEQYF. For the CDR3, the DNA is TGTGCCAGCAGCCCCGGGGGGGTGACCTACGAGCAGTACTTC.